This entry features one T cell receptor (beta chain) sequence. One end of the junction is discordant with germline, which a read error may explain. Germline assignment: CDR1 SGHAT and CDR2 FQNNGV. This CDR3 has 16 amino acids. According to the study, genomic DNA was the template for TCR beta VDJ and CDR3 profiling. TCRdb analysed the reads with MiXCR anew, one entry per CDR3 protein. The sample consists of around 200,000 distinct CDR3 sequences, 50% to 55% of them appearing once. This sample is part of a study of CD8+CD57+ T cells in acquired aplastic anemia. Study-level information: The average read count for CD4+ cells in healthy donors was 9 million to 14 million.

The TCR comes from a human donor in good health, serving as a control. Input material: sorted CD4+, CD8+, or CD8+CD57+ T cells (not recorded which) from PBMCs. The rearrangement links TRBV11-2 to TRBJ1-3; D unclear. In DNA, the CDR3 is TGTGCCAGCAGCCTTGGTGCCCAGGCCTCTGGAAGCACCATATATTTT. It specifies CASSLGAQASGSTIYF.